Listed below are T cell receptor beta chains from one sample, sequenced in a study of T cell responses to AZD1222 COVID-19 vaccine. This table comes from immunoSEQ multiplex PCR, and its TCRdb copy is limited to in-frame clones, with some not included. The data show approximately 120,000 clones, 90% to 95% seen once. Sequenced material: peripheral blood, taken on day 0 of AZD1222 vaccination. Source of these receptors: an adult in good health. Each CDR3 is given with its conserved first and last residue.

TRBV10-3,TRBJ1-1,CAITSDRGFVTEAFF
TRBV20-1,TRBJ1-6,CSASVQGNSPLHF
TRBV9,TRBJ2-5,CASSVRGTGGQETQYF
TRBV29-1,TRBJ1-6,CSARLDYNSPLHF
TRBV6-1,TRBJ2-1,CASSEERSYNEQFF
TRBV6-2/TRBV6-3,TRBJ1-2,CASSLKVEGYRNYGYTF
TRBV18,TRBJ1-1,CASSPRVIHTEAFF
TRBV30,TRBJ1-4,CAWSGTGGVRGEKLFF
TRBV7-6,TRBJ1-5,CASSLGGQGADQPQHF
TRBV2,TRBJ2-7,CASSVGIRAYEQYF
TRBV11-2,TRBJ2-5,CASSLGVSASSEETQYF
TRBV28,TRBJ1-3,CASQRPGGNTIYF
TRBV19,TRBJ1-5,CASSDPGLGQPQHF
TRBV19,TRBJ2-5,CASSIRASGVETQYF
TRBV18,TRBJ2-1,CASSPPSVSYNEQFF
TRBV5-3,TRBJ1-2,CARSLGTGCYGYTF
TRBV4-1,TRBJ2-5,CASSQGHSGNQETQYF
TRBV2,TRBJ1-3,CASSDRVLGTVGNTIYF
TRBV7-2,TRBJ2-1,CASRLARLVLGDEQFF
TRBV4-3,TRBJ1-5,CASSPQLLGGGLRQPQHF
TRBV6-5,TRBJ2-5,CASSPDSTHQETQYF
TRBV7-2,TRBJ2-1,CASSYQSNSGWDEQFF
TRBV15,TRBJ1-2,CATSKLNSYGYTF